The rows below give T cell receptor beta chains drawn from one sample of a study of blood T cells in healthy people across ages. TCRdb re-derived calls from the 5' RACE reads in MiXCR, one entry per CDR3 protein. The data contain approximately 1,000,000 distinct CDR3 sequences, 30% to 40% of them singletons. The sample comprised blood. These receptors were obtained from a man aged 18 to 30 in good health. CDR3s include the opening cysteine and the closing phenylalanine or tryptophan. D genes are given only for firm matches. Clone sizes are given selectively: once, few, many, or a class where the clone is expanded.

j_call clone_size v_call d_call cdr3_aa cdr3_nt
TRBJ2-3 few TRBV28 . CASSLSQGLGQYF TGTGCCAGCAGTTTATCACAGGGTCTGGGGCAGTATTTT
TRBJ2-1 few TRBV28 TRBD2 CASSIPGTSRDEQFF TGTGCCAGCAGTATCCCCGGGACTAGTCGCGATGAGCAGTTCTTC
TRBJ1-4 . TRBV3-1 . CASSQEFGRKATNEKLFF TGTGCCAGCAGCCAAGAGTTCGGCAGAAAAGCAACTAATGAAAAACTGTTTTTT
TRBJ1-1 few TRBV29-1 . CSVLRGVNTEAFF TGCAGCGTATTGAGGGGGGTTAACACTGAAGCTTTCTTT
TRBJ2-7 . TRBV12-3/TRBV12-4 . CASTFGTVTYEQYF TGTGCCAGCACCTTCGGGACTGTAACCTACGAGCAGTACTTC
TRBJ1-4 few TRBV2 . CASSEGGATNEKLFF TGTGCCAGCAGTGAGGGAGGGGCAACTAATGAAAAACTGTTTTTT
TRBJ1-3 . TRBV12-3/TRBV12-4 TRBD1 CASSSAGTGGNTIYF TGTGCCAGCAGTTCAGCCGGGACAGGAGGAAACACCATATATTTT
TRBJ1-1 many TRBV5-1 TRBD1 CASSPDRGTEAFF TGCGCCAGCAGCCCGGACAGGGGGACTGAAGCTTTCTTT
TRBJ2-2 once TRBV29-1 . CSGSRGLAGELFF TGCAGCGGAAGTAGGGGATTAGCCGGGGAGCTGTTTTTT
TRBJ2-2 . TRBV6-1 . CATQRGLFF TGTGCCACCCAAAGGGGGCTGTTTTTT
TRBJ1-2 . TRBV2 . CATSTGYDYGYTF TGTGCCACCTCGACAGGTTACGACTATGGCTACACCTTC
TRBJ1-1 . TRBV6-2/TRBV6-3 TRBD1 CASSQTGVRTEAFF TGTGCCAGCAGCCAAACAGGGGTTCGGACTGAAGCTTTCTTT
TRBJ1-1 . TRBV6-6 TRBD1 CASSSPGQVKGTEAFF TGTGCCAGCAGTTCTCCGGGACAGGTTAAAGGCACTGAAGCTTTCTTT
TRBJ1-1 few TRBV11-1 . CASSLGMGTEAFF TGTGCCAGCAGCTTGGGGATGGGAACTGAAGCTTTCTTT
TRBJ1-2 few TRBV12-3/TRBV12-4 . CASSSGGRQLPGYTF TGTGCCAGCAGTTCCGGTGGGAGGCAGCTACCTGGCTACACCTTC
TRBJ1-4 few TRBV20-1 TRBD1 CSARGTPLLGQGIEKLFF TGCAGTGCTAGAGGGACACCCCTTTTAGGACAGGGGATTGAAAAACTGTTTTTT
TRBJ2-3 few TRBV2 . CASSDSTYTDTQYF TGTGCCAGCAGTGATTCCACTTACACAGATACGCAGTATTTT
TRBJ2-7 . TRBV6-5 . CASSSTFYEQYF TGTGCCAGCAGTTCGACCTTCTACGAGCAGTACTTC
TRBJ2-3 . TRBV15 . CATNKDSSTDTQYF TGTGCCACCAACAAGGACAGTAGCACAGATACGCAGTATTTT
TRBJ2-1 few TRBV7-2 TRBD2 CASSPGTSGGFINEQFF TGTGCCAGCAGCCCGGGGACTAGCGGGGGTTTTATTAATGAGCAGTTCTTC
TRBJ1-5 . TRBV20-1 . CSAPRGGSNQPQHF TGCAGTGCTCCTCGTGGGGGGAGCAATCAGCCCCAGCATTTT
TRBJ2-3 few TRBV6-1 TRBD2 CASSEQRGSDTQYF TGTGCCAGCAGTGAACAGCGGGGTTCAGATACGCAGTATTTT
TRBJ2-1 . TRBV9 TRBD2 CASSVAPSGGTRLQFF TGTGCCAGCAGCGTAGCTCCTAGCGGGGGGACAAGATTGCAGTTCTTC
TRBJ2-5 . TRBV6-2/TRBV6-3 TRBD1 CASKRRRQGWEETQYF TGTGCCAGCAAGAGACGTAGACAGGGTTGGGAGGAGACCCAGTACTTC
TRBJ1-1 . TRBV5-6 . CASSGNRETALKAFF TGTGCCAGCAGCGGAAACAGGGAAACGGCACTGAAAGCTTTCTTT